These 23 T cell receptor beta chains came from one sample sequenced in a study of graft-versus-host responses after intestinal transplantation. Libraries were prepared by immunoSEQ multiplex PCR; TCRdb keeps only in-frame clonotypes and omits some of them. The sample consists of 80,000 to 100,000 clones, roughly 90% of them appearing once. Antigen specificity for these receptors is unknown. Here the sequenced sample was unstimulated CD4+ T cells sorted from spleen or lymph node cells, taken before intestinal transplant. These receptor sequences come from a human donor who received an intestinal transplant.

The rearrangement uses TRBV10-3 and TRBJ1-2, with TRBD1 identical over 8 bases. Trimming cost V 5 bases and J 2 bases; bases outside gene matches: 4. The V gene's germline CDR1 is ENHRY and CDR2 SYGVKD. The CDR3 spans 14 residues. The CDR3 region has the DNA TGTGCCATCAGTAGCGGACAGGGAAACTATGGCTACACCTTC. This translates into CAISSGQGNYGYTF.

This chain joins TRBV11-2 and TRBJ2-5; 7 positions agree with TRBD1. Trimming cost V 4 bases and J 4 bases; bases outside gene matches: 3. Germline V gives CDR1 SGHAT, CDR2 FQNNGV. There are 13 residues in the CDR3. CDR3 protein: CASSSRQGETQYF. In DNA, the CDR3 is TGTGCCAGCAGCTCTAGACAGGGAGAGACCCAGTACTTC. The full variable domain, completed using reference TRBV11-2 and TRBJ2-5, is EAGVAQSPRYKIIEKRQSVAFWCNPISGHATLYWYQQILGQGPKLLIQFQNNGVVDDSQLPKDRFSAERLKGVDSTLKIQPAKLEDSAVYLCASSSRQGETQYFGPGTRLLVL.

This chain links TRBV5-4 with TRBJ1-3; TRBD1 matches 7 bases. The CDR3 sequence is 15 residues long. Germline trimming cut 4 bases from V and 0 bases from J; bases unmatched to any gene: 4. The germline V gene has CDR1 SGHNT and CDR2 YYREEE (reference sequence). The CDR3 spells CASSVDRASGNTIYF. The CDR3 nucleotides read TGTGCCAGCAGCGTAGACAGGGCCTCTGGAAACACCATATATTTT.

The V gene is TRBV5-1, the J gene TRBJ2-5; weak D call: TRBD1 (6 bases). Germline CDR1 and CDR2: SGHRS and YFSETQ. This CDR3 region has 13 residues. With 4 bases removed from V and 2 bases from J, the gap between germline ends came to 9 bases. CDR3 loop: CASSPDSQETQYF. Here the CDR3 DNA reads TGCGCCAGCAGCCCGGACAGTCAAGAGACCCAGTACTTC.

Concerning this clone: This sample also contains other DNA sequences that code for the same CDR3. The chain has TRBV6-5 and TRBJ1-5, with D possibly TRBD1 on 5 matching bases. Germline V CDR1 and CDR2: MNHEY, SVGAGI. The germline V and J ends were trimmed by 6 bases and 7 bases, with 10 bases remaining between them. The CDR3 is 12 amino acids. The CDR3 nucleotides read TGTGCCAGCAGCCCGCCAGGGCAGCCCCAGCATTTT. Its protein product is CASSPPGQPQHF.

This chain uses TRBV4-2 with TRBJ2-2; TRBD2 matches 8 bases. Germline V gene lookup returns CDR1 LGHNA and CDR2 YNFKEQ. With 4 bases clipped from V and 0 bases from J, the junction kept 4 bases outside the gene matches. CDR3 length: 16 amino acids. CDR3 sequence (DNA): TGTGCCAGCAGCCGGGCGGGGGGATCGAACACCGGGGAGCTGTTTTTT. Protein sequence: CASSRAGGSNTGELFF.

The CDR3 nucleotides are TGTGCCAGCGGTAGACGGGTGGCAGGGGCCAGTCTGGAGACCCAGTACTTC. It codes for CASGRRVAGASLETQYF. The chain joins TRBV7-9 to TRBJ2-5, with a weak D call TRBD1 (6 bases). The V end was cut by 8 bases, the J end by 5 bases, with 27 bases between. Germline V CDR1 and CDR2: SEHNR, FQNEAQ (reference sequence). CDR3 size: 17 residues.

The chain links TRBV11-2 to TRBJ1-1; D gene uncertain. V was trimmed by 1 base and J by 0 bases, leaving 3 bases between them. This CDR3 is 13 amino acids long. Germline-derived CDR1 and CDR2 are SGHAT and FQNNGV. This chain's CDR3 is CASSLVMNTEAFF. CDR3 nucleotides: TGTGCCAGCAGCTTAGTAATGAACACTGAAGCTTTCTTT.

The rearrangement uses TRBV29-1 and TRBJ1-5; TRBD1 agrees at 12 bases. This CDR3 contains 16 residues. From germline, CDR1 is SQVTM and CDR2 ANQGSEA. Trimming at V came to 4 bases and at J to 5 bases, leaving 9 bases not matched to a gene. The CDR3 spells CSVANTGTGGDQPQHF. As DNA, the CDR3 is TGCAGCGTTGCGAACACCGGGACAGGGGGCGATCAGCCCCAGCATTTT.

The rearrangement joins TRBV9 to TRBJ1-4; TRBD1 matches 9 bases. Trimming at V came to 4 bases and at J to 12 bases, leaving 10 bases not matched to a gene. There are 14 residues in the CDR3. CDR1 and CDR2 from the germline V gene are SGDLS and YYNGEE. The CDR3 protein is CASSPRDRDKELFF. The CDR3, as DNA: TGTGCCAGCAGCCCACGGGACAGGGATAAGGAACTGTTTTTT.

The V call is TRBV20-1, the J call TRBJ1-1, with TRBD1 identical over 8 bases. CDR1 and CDR2 from the germline V gene are DFQATT and SNEGSKA (reference sequence). Trimming cost V 7 bases and J 5 bases; bases outside gene matches: 3. The CDR3 spans 11 residues. This CDR3 reads CSEQGDTEAFF. DNA of the CDR3: TGCAGTGAACAGGGGGATACTGAAGCTTTCTTT.

The chain employs TRBV23-1 and TRBJ2-2; no clear D. Being an ORF, TRBV23-1 has a function that is uncertain. The CDR3 covers 16 residues. Deletions cut 0 bases from V and 0 bases from J, with 8 bases between. The CDR3 here is CASSQSTPTNTGELFF. The CDR3, as DNA: TGCGCCAGCAGTCAATCTACACCCACGAACACCGGGGAGCTGTTTTTT.

V usage is TRBV5-1 and J usage is TRBJ2-7; 11 bases line up with TRBD2. Looked up from germline, CDR1 is SGHRS and CDR2 is YFSETQ. V gave up 4 bases and J gave up 7 bases; unmatched junction bases: 13. CDR3 length equals 16 residues. The CDR3 is CASSPRASGGSGEQYF. CDR3 sequence (DNA): TGCGCCAGCAGCCCCCGTGCTAGCGGGGGGTCGGGGGAGCAGTACTTC.

The chain is built from TRBV6-1 and TRBJ2-7; no clear D. This CDR3 has 12 residues. The V end was cut by 2 bases, the J end by 4 bases, with 6 bases between. Germline CDR1 is MNHNS and CDR2 is SASEGT. The CDR3 sequence is CASSEFSYEQYF. The CDR3 bases are TGTGCCAGCAGTGAATTTTCGTACGAGCAGTACTTC.

This chain uses TRBV4-1 with TRBJ2-1; 8 nucleotides agree with TRBD1. J gave up 5 bases and V 1 base, and 4 bases lay outside the gene matches. This CDR3 is built from 15 residues. Germline V lookup: CDR1 MGHRA, CDR2 YSYEKL. CDR3 protein: CASSQGQGNNNEQFF. In DNA form, the CDR3 reads TGCGCCAGCAGCCAAGGACAGGGGAACAACAATGAGCAGTTCTTC.

The chain combines TRBV5-1 with TRBJ1-2; D is possibly TRBD1 (5 bases). V dropped 4 bases and J dropped 6 bases, with 19 bases sitting between them. This CDR3 is 15 amino acids long. Germline V gene sequence: CDR1 SGHRS, CDR2 YFSETQ. The CDR3 coding sequence is TGCGCCAGCAGCCCCCAGGGTCATGAGTTAGATGGCTACACCTTC. Encoded protein: CASSPQGHELDGYTF.

The rearrangement links TRBV9 to TRBJ1-2; D possibly corresponds to TRBD1 (5 bases). The germline V gene encodes CDR1 SGDLS and CDR2 YYNGEE. This CDR3 is 15 amino acids long. V gave up 0 bases and J gave up 5 bases, with 14 bases separating them. In nucleotides, the CDR3 is TGTGCCAGCAGCGTAGGACAGCTCAGGGATTATGGCTACACCTTC. Translated, it gives CASSVGQLRDYGYTF.

The V call is TRBV2, the J call TRBJ2-5; the match to TRBD2 covers 9 bases. V shed 8 bases, J shed 7 bases, and the junction held 2 bases outside the gene matches. CDR3 length: 11 amino acids. Looked up from germline, CDR1 is SNHLY and CDR2 is FYNNEI. The CDR3 DNA is TGTGCCAGCGCTAGCGGGGCGACCCAGTACTTC. Its protein product is CASASGATQYF.

The CDR3 nucleotides are TGTGCCAGCAGCCAGGGGGGCAGGGGAAGGGGAGAGACCCAGTACTTC. Translating it yields CASSQGGRGRGETQYF. This chain links TRBV11-3 with TRBJ2-5; perhaps TRBD1 as D (7 bases). In germline, CDR1 is SGHNT, CDR2 YENEEA. The CDR3 length is 16 residues. Trimming removed 5 bases from V and 4 bases from J, with 20 bases in between.

V and J are TRBV7-2 and TRBJ1-1, with 8 bases lining up with TRBD1. CDR1 is SGHTA, CDR2 FQGNSA, per germline. This CDR3 contains 14 residues. J was trimmed by 6 bases and V by 2 bases; bases with no gene match: 5. CDR3 coding DNA: TGTGCCAGCAGCTTAAGACAGGGGTATGCTGAAGCTTTCTTT. Protein: CASSLRQGYAEAFF.

The chain recombines TRBV13 with TRBJ1-2; D possibly corresponds to TRBD1 (6 bases). This CDR3 spans 13 amino acids. V lost 2 bases, J lost 9 bases, and 13 bases lay in between. CDR1 and CDR2 from the germline V gene are PRHDT and FYEKMQ (reference sequence). CDR3 DNA: TGTGCCAGCAGCTTAAGGCAGGGGAGTCGCTACACCTTC. Protein sequence: CASSLRQGSRYTF.

The CDR3 region is CASSPDRLGQPQHF. The CDR3 DNA is TGTGCCAGCTCACCAGACCGCCTAGGTCAGCCCCAGCATTTT. The chain has TRBV18 and TRBJ1-5; D gene unclear. Germline CDR1 and CDR2: KGHSH and LQKENI. The germline V and J ends were trimmed by 2 bases and 6 bases, with 11 bases remaining between them. This CDR3 comprises 14 residues. The whole variable domain, remainder taken from reference TRBV18 and TRBJ1-5, is NAGVMQNPRHLVRRRGQEARLRCSPMKGHSHVYWYRQLPEEGLKFMVYLQKENIIDESGMPKERFSAEFPKEGPSILRIQQVVRGDSAAYFCASSPDRLGQPQHFGDGTRLSIL.

This clone was counted a single time. The gene calls are TRBV19 and TRBJ2-7, with 8 bases fitting TRBD1. The CDR3 runs 14 residues. CDR1 is LNHDA, CDR2 SQIVND, per germline (reference sequence). J was trimmed by 5 bases and V by 4 bases; bases with no gene match: 7. CDR3 DNA sequence: TGTGCCAGTAGTACAAGGACAGGGTACGACGAGCAGTACTTC. Protein sequence: CASSTRTGYDEQYF.